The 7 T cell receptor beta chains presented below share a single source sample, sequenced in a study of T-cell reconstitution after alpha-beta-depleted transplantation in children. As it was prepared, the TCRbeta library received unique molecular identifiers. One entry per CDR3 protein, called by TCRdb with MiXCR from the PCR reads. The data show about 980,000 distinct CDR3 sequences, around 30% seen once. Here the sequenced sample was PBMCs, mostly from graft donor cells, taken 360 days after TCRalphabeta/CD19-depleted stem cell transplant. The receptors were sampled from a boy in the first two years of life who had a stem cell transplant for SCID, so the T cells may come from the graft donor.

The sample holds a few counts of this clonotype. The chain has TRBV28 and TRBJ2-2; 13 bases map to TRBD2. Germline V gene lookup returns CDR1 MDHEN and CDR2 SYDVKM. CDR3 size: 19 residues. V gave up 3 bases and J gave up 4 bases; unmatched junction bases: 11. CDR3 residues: CASSFPLLAGGPVTGELFF. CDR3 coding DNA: TGTGCCAGCAGTTTCCCCCTACTAGCGGGGGGGCCGGTCACCGGGGAGCTGTTTTTT.

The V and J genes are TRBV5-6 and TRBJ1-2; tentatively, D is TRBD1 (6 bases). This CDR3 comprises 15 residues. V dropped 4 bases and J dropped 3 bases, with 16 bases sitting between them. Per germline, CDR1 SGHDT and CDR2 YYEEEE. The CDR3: CASSQIGGRDYGYTF. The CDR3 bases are TGTGCCAGCAGCCAGATCGGGGGGCGCGACTATGGCTACACCTTC.

The DNA for the CDR3 is TGTGCCAGCAGCTTAGGCACTACAGGGTCAGAGACCCAGTACTTC. It codes for CASSLGTTGSETQYF. The rearrangement links TRBV7-9 to TRBJ2-5, with a weak D call TRBD1 (6 bases). The V gene lost 1 base and the J gene lost 4 bases, with 13 bases spanning the gap. Germline V gene data show CDR1 as SEHNR and CDR2 as FQNEAQ (reference sequence). The CDR3 has 15 amino acids.

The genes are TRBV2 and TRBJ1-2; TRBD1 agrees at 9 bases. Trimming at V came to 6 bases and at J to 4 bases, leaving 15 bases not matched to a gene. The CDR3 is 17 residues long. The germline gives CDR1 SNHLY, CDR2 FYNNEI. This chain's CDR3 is CASSRDRATLIPYGYTF. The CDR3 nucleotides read TGTGCCAGCAGCAGGGACAGGGCTACTCTGATCCCCTATGGCTACACCTTC. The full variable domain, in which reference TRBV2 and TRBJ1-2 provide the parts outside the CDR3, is EPEVTQTPSHQVTQMGQEVILRCVPISNHLYFYWYRQILGQKVEFLVSFYNNEISEKSEIFDDQFSVERPDGSNFTLKIRSTKLEDSAMYFCASSRDRATLIPYGYTFGSGTRLTVV.

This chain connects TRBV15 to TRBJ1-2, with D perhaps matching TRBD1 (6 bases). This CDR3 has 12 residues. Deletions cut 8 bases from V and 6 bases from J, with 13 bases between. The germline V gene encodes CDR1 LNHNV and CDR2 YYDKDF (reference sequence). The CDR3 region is CATSQGINGYTF. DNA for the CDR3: TGTGCCACCTCCCAGGGGATCAATGGCTACACCTTC.

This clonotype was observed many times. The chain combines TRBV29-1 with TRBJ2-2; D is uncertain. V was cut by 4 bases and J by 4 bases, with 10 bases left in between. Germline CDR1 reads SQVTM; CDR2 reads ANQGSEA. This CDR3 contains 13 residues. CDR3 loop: CSVGAPGTGELFF. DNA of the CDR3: TGCAGCGTTGGGGCACCGGGCACCGGGGAGCTGTTTTTT.

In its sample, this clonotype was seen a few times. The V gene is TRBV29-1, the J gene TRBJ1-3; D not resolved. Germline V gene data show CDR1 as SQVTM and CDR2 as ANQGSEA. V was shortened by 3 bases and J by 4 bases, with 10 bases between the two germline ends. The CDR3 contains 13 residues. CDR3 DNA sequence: TGCAGCGTTGAGGCAGGACCGGGAAACACCATATATTTT. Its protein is CSVEAGPGNTIYF.